The text below deals with one T cell receptor (beta chain). This receptor's antigen is unknown. Per-base qualities were not stored, and no clone one base away is much larger. This entry is derived from a study of memory CD4+ T cells and cytomegalovirus serostatus (dated 2019 in TCRdb). With regard to the full study: The cohort comprised roughly 35 healthy Belgian adults, 9 CMV seropositive and about 25 CMV seronegative. CD4+ memory TCRbeta repertoires of a Belgian cohort with known cytomegalovirus serostatus were sequenced in order to replicate a published TCR-based CMV serostatus classifier.

Single viable CD3+CD4+CD8-CD45RO+ cells were sorted as memory CD4+ T cells on a FACSAria II. CMV serostatus was determined with a Roche Elecsys assay detecting serum IgG against CMV pp150, pp28, p38 and p52. After thawing, total CD4+ T cells were enriched by positive selection with CD4 magnetic microbeads. The samples came from a separate study whose specific focus was interrogating the CD4+ T cell memory repertoire. Peripheral blood mononuclear cells were isolated and cryopreserved following standard operating procedures; serum was stored at -80 °C. CD3-PerCP (BW264/56), CD4-APC (RPA-T4), CD45RO-PE (UCHT1) and CD8-Pacific Orange (3B5) antibodies were used for staining, and non-viable cells were excluded with Sytox blue. Genomic DNA was extracted from sorted cells with the Quick-DNA Microprep Kit. Amplification of TCRbeta DNA was done with the immunoSEQ hsTCRbeta kit, following the protocol from the manufacturer. An Illumina MiSeq instrument was used to sequence the TCRbeta libraries. As for the original processing: Removing out-of-frame sequences left some 2,200,000 distinct TCRbeta sequences, an average of approximately 61,000 per individual. Each individual was scored using the number of some 150 previously reported CMV-associated TCRbeta sequences that the individual carried and the total number of productive distinct TCRbeta sequences. A beta-binomial model was reimplemented in Python, and random forests from scikit-learn, run with default parameters, were trained on data from the US cohort. Classifier performance on the Belgian cohort was reported as the median AUC with percentile confidence intervals calculated over 10,000 bootstrap iterations. Sourced from immuneACCESS, this table was stored by TCRdb with only in-frame sequences that have V and J called. A share of the clones is absent; for the studies checked, an unresolved V gene accounts for under half, and the remainder has no known explanation. V and J calls and clone size are those listed in that table; D and trimming were worked out from the DNA. The sample contains some 44,000 clones, less than 85% of them found a single time. The ten largest clones add up to roughly 1.9% of the sample.

Based on the germline V gene (reference sequence), the CDR1 and CDR2 sequences are LNHNV and YYDKDF. Compared with germline, V lacks 0 bases and J lacks 4 bases; bases without a gene match: 7. Inclusive of the bounding cysteine and phenylalanine, the CDR3 is 17 residues long. The read is trimmed to its CDR3 DNA, 51 bases read in frame from base 1. Summary of the overall study and its limitations: Only CD4+CD45RO+ memory cells were sequenced, unlike the original study, which covered naive and memory CD4+ and CD8+ populations. The original-framework classifier achieved a median bootstrapped AUC of around 0.95 with a 95% CI of 0.76-1.00 on the Belgian cohort. For predicting CMV serostatus, the median bootstrapped AUC was about 0.94 using the original framework and almost 0.93 using a US-trained random forest. Results were interpreted as suggesting that the CMV-associated TCR signature is largely present in the CD4+ memory repertoire. Of around 160 previously reported CMV-associated TCRbeta sequences, around 70 appeared in the CD4+ memory repertoires, each in one to five individuals.

The receptor's source is an adult in good health and CMV-seronegative. The chain uses TRBV15 and TRBJ2-1, and 9 bases in between align with TRBD2. Specimen: memory CD4+ T cells from blood. The DNA is as follows: TGTGCCACCAGCAGAGATCCAGCGGGGGGCTTTTACAATGAGCAGTTCTTC. The translation is CATSRDPAGGFYNEQFF.